This T cell receptor (beta chain) derives from a study of CD8 T cells in Susac syndrome. Study details: Within the sequenced group of Susac syndrome patients, five or six showed active disease and eight were in remission.

Per the germline V gene, CDR1 is SGHDT and CDR2 is YYEEEE. V lost 7 bases, J lost 5 bases, and 20 bases stayed unmatched. The CDR3 is 17 residues long. This clonotype was detected once. The RNA, about 0.45 to 1 ug, was put through reverse transcription using random hexamers. TCRdb passed the immunoSEQ multiplex PCR reads through MiXCR, listing each CDR3 protein once. The table lists under 300,000 distinct CDR3 sequences, almost 97% of them singletons. Purification of the CD8+ and CD4+ T cells relied on negative isolation, and TEMRA cells underwent FACS enrichment. What was sequenced was CD4+ T cells from PBMCs. This TCR was sampled from a human donor with Susac syndrome. The chain uses TRBV5-6 and TRBJ2-5; 7 positions match TRBD2. The CDR3 here is CASFSHLQGLGAETQYF. The CDR3 nucleotides are TGTGCCAGCTTCTCTCACCTTCAAGGACTAGGGGCCGAGACCCAGTACTTC. Full variable domain (remainder filled in from reference TRBV5-6 and TRBJ2-5): DAGVTQSPTHLIKTRGQQVTLRCSPKSGHDTVSWYQQALGQGPQFIFQYYEEEERQRGNFPDRFSGHQFPNYSSELNVNALLLGDSALYLCASFSHLQGLGAETQYFGPGTRLLVL.